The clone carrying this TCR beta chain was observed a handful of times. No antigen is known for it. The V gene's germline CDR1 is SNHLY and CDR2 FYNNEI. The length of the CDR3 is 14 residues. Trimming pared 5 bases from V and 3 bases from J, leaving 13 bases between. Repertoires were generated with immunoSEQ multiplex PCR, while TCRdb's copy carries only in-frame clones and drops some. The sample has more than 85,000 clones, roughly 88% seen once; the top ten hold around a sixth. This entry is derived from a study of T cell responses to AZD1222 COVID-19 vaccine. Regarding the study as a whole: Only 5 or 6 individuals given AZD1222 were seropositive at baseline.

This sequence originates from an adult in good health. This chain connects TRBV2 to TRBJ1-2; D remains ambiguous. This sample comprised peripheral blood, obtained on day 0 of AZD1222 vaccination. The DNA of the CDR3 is TGTGCCAGCAGTCCCCCCTACGCAGACTATGGCTACACCTTC. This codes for CASSPPYADYGYTF.